What follows describes a single T cell receptor (beta chain). Antigen: not known. The data were taken from a study of vaccination and CD4 T cells after COVID-19. Sequence data for DNA of cultured CD4+ T cells were generated by the Oncomine TCR Beta short-read assay. TCRdb fed the PCR reads into MiXCR, producing one record per CDR3 protein. The table shows some 9,800 distinct CDR3 sequences, with approximately 64% occurring only once. Treatment noted: approximately nine-day PBMC culture with coronavirus spike peptide pools or control peptides (ViraFEST assay). The CDR3 covers 15 residues. The germline V gene has CDR1 LGHNA and CDR2 YNFKEQ. V shed 0 bases and J shed 6 bases, with 15 bases lying between them.

The material sequenced was CD4+ T cells from blood, cultured in vitro. The sequence derives from a human donor who had recovered from COVID-19. The chain links TRBV4-2 to TRBJ2-7, with D maybe TRBD2 (5 bases). The CDR3 DNA sequence: TGTGCCAGCAGCCAAGATAACGAGGGAATCAGCGAGCAGTACTTC. Translating gives CASSQDNEGISEQYF.